The T cell receptor (beta chain) under discussion was sequenced for a study of beta chain features in type 1 diabetes. With V trimmed by 3 bases and J by 0 bases, 1 base remained unmatched. From germline, CDR1 is SQVTM and CDR2 ANQGSEA. CDR3 size: 13 residues. The entirety of the isolated RNA underwent reverse transcription, so expressed TCRB transcripts were sequenced. The repertoire was sequenced with immunoSEQ multiplex PCR; TCRdb's copy has only in-frame clones and lacks some. This sample has 500,000 to 800,000 clones, with 12% found just once. General study findings and limits: Type 1 diabetes patients had TCRB CDR3s that were shorter (moderately but significantly so) in all four CD4+ subsets.

This clone was seen ten or more times. Its antigen remains unknown. The chain employs TRBV29-1 and TRBJ1-1, with 7 bases aligning to TRBD1. Sequenced: naive CD4+ T cells from blood. This TCR derives from a young man with type 1 diabetes. The CDR3 reads CSVEGTVNTEAFF. DNA for the CDR3: TGCAGCGTTGAGGGGACAGTGAACACTGAAGCTTTCTTT.